This entry describes one TCR beta chain. Its target is not known. V shed 0 bases and J shed 1 base, with 4 bases lying between them. Germline CDR1 and CDR2: LGHNA and YSLEER. This CDR3 is built from 13 residues. The study ran its PCR with 60 Vbeta and 13 Jbeta primers. Clones were sequenced by immunoSEQ multiplex PCR, and TCRdb holds only the in-frame ones, with some missing. This sample has 150,000 to 200,000 clones, with about four fifths found just once. The data stem from a study of cytomegalovirus exposure and HLA in healthy donors. General observations from the study: Donor immune exposure was known only as CMV serostatus. A few CMV-associated chains were confirmed in vitro to be specific for CMV antigens. Most of the TCR beta V segments (in an earlier analysis) were productive either about 87% or about 30% of the time. Some V segments, including TRBV6-2 and TRBV6-3, were excluded as indistinguishable.

The origin of this receptor is a man aged 25-40 years in good health and CMV-seronegative. The genes are TRBV4-3 and TRBJ2-7, with unresolved D. Sample: PBMCs. The CDR3 DNA is TGCGCCAGCAGCCAAGACTTTTCCTACGAGCAGTACTTC. Amino acids: CASSQDFSYEQYF.